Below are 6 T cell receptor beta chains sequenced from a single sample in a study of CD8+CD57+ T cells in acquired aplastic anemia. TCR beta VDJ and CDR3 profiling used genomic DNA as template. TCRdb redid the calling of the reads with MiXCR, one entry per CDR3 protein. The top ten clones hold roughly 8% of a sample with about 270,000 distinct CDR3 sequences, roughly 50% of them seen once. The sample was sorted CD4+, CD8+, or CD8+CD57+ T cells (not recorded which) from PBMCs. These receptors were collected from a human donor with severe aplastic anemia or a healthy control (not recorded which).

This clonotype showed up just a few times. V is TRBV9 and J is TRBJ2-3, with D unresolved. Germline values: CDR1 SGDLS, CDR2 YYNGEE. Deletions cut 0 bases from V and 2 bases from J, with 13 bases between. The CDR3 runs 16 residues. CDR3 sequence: CASSVGFGWDTDTQYF. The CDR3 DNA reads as TGTGCCAGCAGCGTAGGATTCGGGTGGGACACAGATACGCAGTATTTT.

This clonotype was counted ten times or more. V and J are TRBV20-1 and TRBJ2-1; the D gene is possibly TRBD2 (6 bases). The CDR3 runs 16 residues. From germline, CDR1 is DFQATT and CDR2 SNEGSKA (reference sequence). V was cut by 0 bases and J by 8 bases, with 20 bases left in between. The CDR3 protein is CSARDWKRVGRDEQFF. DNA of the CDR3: TGCAGTGCTAGAGATTGGAAGCGGGTAGGTAGGGATGAGCAGTTCTTC.

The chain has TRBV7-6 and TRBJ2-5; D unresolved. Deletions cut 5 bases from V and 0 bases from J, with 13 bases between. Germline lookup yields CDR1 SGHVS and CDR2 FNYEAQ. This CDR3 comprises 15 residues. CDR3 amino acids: CASSIQDGYQETQYF. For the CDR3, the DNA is TGTGCCAGCAGCATCCAAGACGGCTACCAAGAGACCCAGTACTTC. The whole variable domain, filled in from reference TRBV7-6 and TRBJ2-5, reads GAGVSQSPRYKVTKRGQDVALRCDPISGHVSLYWYRQALGQGPEFLTYFNYEAQQDKSGLPNDRFSAERPEGSISTLTIQRTEQRDSAMYRCASSIQDGYQETQYFGPGTRLLVL.

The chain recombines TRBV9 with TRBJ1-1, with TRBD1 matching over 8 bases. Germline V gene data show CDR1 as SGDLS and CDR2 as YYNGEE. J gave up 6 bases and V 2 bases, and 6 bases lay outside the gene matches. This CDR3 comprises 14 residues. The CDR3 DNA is TGTGCCAGCAGCGTTCAACAGGGGGGAGCTGAAGCTTTCTTT. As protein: CASSVQQGGAEAFF. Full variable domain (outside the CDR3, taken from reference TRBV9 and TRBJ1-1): DSGVTQTPKHLITATGQRVTLRCSPRSGDLSVYWYQQSLDQGLQFLIQYYNGEERAKGNILERFSAQQFPDLHSELNLSSLELGDSALYFCASSVQQGGAEAFFGQGTRLTVV.

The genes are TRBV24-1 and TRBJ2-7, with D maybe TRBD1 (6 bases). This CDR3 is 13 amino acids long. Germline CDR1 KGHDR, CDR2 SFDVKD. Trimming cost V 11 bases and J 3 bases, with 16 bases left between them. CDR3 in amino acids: CASSRQQGYEQYF. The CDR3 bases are TGTGCCAGCTCACGACAACAGGGCTACGAGCAGTACTTC.

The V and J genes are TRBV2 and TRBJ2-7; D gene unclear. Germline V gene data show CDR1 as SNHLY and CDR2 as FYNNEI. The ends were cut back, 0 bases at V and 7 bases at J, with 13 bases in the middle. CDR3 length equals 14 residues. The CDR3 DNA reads TGTGCCAGCAGTGAAGCTTCAGCCCGTAGGGAGCAGTACTTC. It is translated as CASSEASARREQYF.